This is a list of T cell receptor beta chains from one sample in a study of CD8 T cells in Susac syndrome. Using its own MiXCR run on the immunoSEQ multiplex PCR reads, TCRdb lists one record per CDR3 protein. The sample shows some 300,000 distinct CDR3 sequences, over 75% of them seen only once. The source material was CD8+ T cells from PBMCs. The source of these receptors is a human donor with multiple sclerosis. CDR3s include the opening cysteine and the closing phenylalanine or tryptophan. The order of the fields is D gene, J gene, V gene, clone size, CDR3 DNA, CDR3 protein. A D gene is named only where the DNA matches it firmly. Size tells how often a clone was seen (once, few, many) or the class of an expanded clone, and some rows leave it out.

d_call: NA
j_call: TRBJ1-6
v_call: TRBV6-2/TRBV6-3
clone_size: NA
cdr3_nt: TGTGCCAGCAGTTCGAACCGTACCCCTCCGGGATTTGGCGGGAATTCACCCCTCCACTTT
cdr3_aa: CASSSNRTPPGFGGNSPLHF

d_call: NA
j_call: TRBJ2-3
v_call: TRBV27
clone_size: NA
cdr3_nt: TGTGCCAGCAGTTTCTATCAGGGCACAGATACGCAGTATTTT
cdr3_aa: CASSFYQGTDTQYF

d_call: TRBD1
j_call: TRBJ2-7
v_call: TRBV4-2
clone_size: few
cdr3_nt: TGTGCCAGCAGCCACGGGACAGAGAGCTCCTACGAGCAGTACTTC
cdr3_aa: CASSHGTESSYEQYF

d_call: NA
j_call: TRBJ2-7
v_call: TRBV7-2
clone_size: once
cdr3_nt: TGTGCCAGCAGCCCGAACCAGGGACTCATACCCTACGAGCAGTACTTC
cdr3_aa: CASSPNQGLIPYEQYF

d_call: TRBD1
j_call: TRBJ2-4
v_call: TRBV13
clone_size: NA
cdr3_nt: TGTGCCAGCAGCTCAGGACAGGGGGCAGGGGCCAAAAACATTCAGTACTTC
cdr3_aa: CASSSGQGAGAKNIQYF

d_call: NA
j_call: TRBJ2-2
v_call: TRBV15
clone_size: NA
cdr3_nt: TGTGCCACCAGCAGTGAGGGGGTTTCAGCCCGGGCCGGGGAGCTGTTTTTT
cdr3_aa: CATSSEGVSARAGELFF

d_call: TRBD2
j_call: TRBJ2-7
v_call: TRBV29-1
clone_size: NA
cdr3_nt: TGCAGCGTTGAGGACGGGACTAGCGGTCTCTACGAGCAGTACTTC
cdr3_aa: CSVEDGTSGLYEQYF

d_call: NA
j_call: TRBJ2-1
v_call: TRBV5-1
clone_size: NA
cdr3_nt: TGCGCCAGCAGCCCGCCGGACCCAGGGTTCGGGGGTGAGCAGTTCTTC
cdr3_aa: CASSPPDPGFGGEQFF

d_call: NA
j_call: TRBJ1-1
v_call: TRBV7-9
clone_size: NA
cdr3_nt: TGTGCCAGCAGCTTCGAGTCGGATATGAACACTGAAGCTTTCTTT
cdr3_aa: CASSFESDMNTEAFF

d_call: NA
j_call: TRBJ1-6
v_call: TRBV3-1
clone_size: once
cdr3_nt: TGTGCCAGCAGCCAAGATGGGGAAAGCTCCTATAATTCACCCCTCCACTTT
cdr3_aa: CASSQDGESSYNSPLHF

d_call: NA
j_call: TRBJ2-7
v_call: TRBV30
clone_size: NA
cdr3_nt: TGTGCCTGGAGCTTGGACCGAACCTACGAGCAGTACTTC
cdr3_aa: CAWSLDRTYEQYF

d_call: TRBD2
j_call: TRBJ2-7
v_call: TRBV20-1
clone_size: NA
cdr3_nt: TGCAGTGCTAGAGCTAGCGGGGATACCTGGACCTACGAGCAGTACTTC
cdr3_aa: CSARASGDTWTYEQYF

d_call: NA
j_call: TRBJ1-1
v_call: TRBV28
clone_size: NA
cdr3_nt: TGTGCCAGCAGTTTTTGGATTTGGAACACTGAAGCTTTCTTT
cdr3_aa: CASSFWIWNTEAFF

d_call: NA
j_call: TRBJ2-6
v_call: TRBV5-4
clone_size: once
cdr3_nt: TGTGCCAGCAGCTTTAACTCTGGGGCCAACGTCCTGACTTTC
cdr3_aa: CASSFNSGANVLTF

d_call: NA
j_call: TRBJ1-2
v_call: TRBV21-1
clone_size: NA
cdr3_nt: TGTGCCAGCAGCAAAGAGGGACAGGGAAGCTATGGCTACACCTTC
cdr3_aa: CASSKEGQGSYGYTF

d_call: NA
j_call: TRBJ2-5
v_call: TRBV3-1
clone_size: once
cdr3_nt: TGTGCCAGCAGCCATACGCCCTTAGGGGGAGGACGCCAAGAGACCCAGTACTTC
cdr3_aa: CASSHTPLGGGRQETQYF

d_call: NA
j_call: TRBJ1-1
v_call: TRBV27
clone_size: NA
cdr3_nt: TGTGCCAGCAGTTTTATCGGCAGTGAGACTGAAGCTTTCTTT
cdr3_aa: CASSFIGSETEAFF

d_call: NA
j_call: TRBJ1-2
v_call: TRBV29-1
clone_size: NA
cdr3_nt: TGCAGCGTTGTTGACAGCCCCTTCTCGAACTATGGCTACACCTTC
cdr3_aa: CSVVDSPFSNYGYTF

d_call: TRBD2
j_call: TRBJ2-7
v_call: TRBV30
clone_size: NA
cdr3_nt: TGTGCCTGGAGCCGACTCACGGGACTACTTTACGAGCAGTACTTC
cdr3_aa: CAWSRLTGLLYEQYF

d_call: TRBD2
j_call: TRBJ2-7
v_call: TRBV7-2
clone_size: NA
cdr3_nt: TGTGCCAGCAGCTCTCTAGCGGGAGCAAGCGAGCAGTACTTC
cdr3_aa: CASSSLAGASEQYF

d_call: NA
j_call: TRBJ2-3
v_call: TRBV6-1
clone_size: few
cdr3_nt: TGTGCCAGCAGCGAAACTCCGTCAGATACGCAGTATTTT
cdr3_aa: CASSETPSDTQYF

d_call: NA
j_call: TRBJ1-1
v_call: TRBV7-8
clone_size: NA
cdr3_nt: TGTGCCAGCAGCTTATCCAGGACTATGGATGTGAGGAACACTGAAGCTTTCTTT
cdr3_aa: CASSLSRTMDVRNTEAFF

d_call: NA
j_call: TRBJ1-5
v_call: TRBV28
clone_size: NA
cdr3_nt: TGTGCCAGCAGTTTTGGGCAAAACAATCAGCCCCAGCATTTT
cdr3_aa: CASSFGQNNQPQHF

d_call: NA
j_call: TRBJ1-5
v_call: TRBV6-2/TRBV6-3
clone_size: NA
cdr3_nt: TGTGCCAGCAGTTCTATCCACAGACAGGATTATAGCAATCAGCCCCAGCATTTT
cdr3_aa: CASSSIHRQDYSNQPQHF

d_call: NA
j_call: TRBJ1-5
v_call: TRBV10-3
clone_size: NA
cdr3_nt: TGTGCCATCAGTGAGTCGTTGGGGGCTGCCCAGCATTTT
cdr3_aa: CAISESLGAAQHF

d_call: NA
j_call: TRBJ2-3
v_call: TRBV11-3
clone_size: NA
cdr3_nt: TGTGCCAGCAGCTTGGAGACACGAGGGGCGGATACGCAGTATTTT
cdr3_aa: CASSLETRGADTQYF

d_call: NA
j_call: TRBJ1-1
v_call: TRBV19
clone_size: NA
cdr3_nt: TGTGCCAGTAGCATCTCGGGTAATGAAGCTTTCTTT
cdr3_aa: CASSISGNEAFF

d_call: NA
j_call: TRBJ2-1
v_call: TRBV5-5
clone_size: NA
cdr3_nt: TGTGCCAGCAGCTTGGAGGGACAACGCAATGAGCAGTTCTTC
cdr3_aa: CASSLEGQRNEQFF

d_call: NA
j_call: TRBJ2-7
v_call: TRBV28
clone_size: NA
cdr3_nt: TGTGCCAGCAGTTCACCATACGAGCAGTACTTC
cdr3_aa: CASSSPYEQYF

d_call: NA
j_call: TRBJ1-1
v_call: TRBV7-8
clone_size: NA
cdr3_nt: TGTGCCAGCAGCCTAGGGGACATCCGGGCTAGGCTTGAAGCTTTCTTT
cdr3_aa: CASSLGDIRARLEAFF

d_call: TRBD2
j_call: TRBJ2-2
v_call: TRBV2
clone_size: NA
cdr3_nt: TGTGCCAGCAGTGAAACCACTAGCGGGAGAACCGGGGAGCTGTTTTTT
cdr3_aa: CASSETTSGRTGELFF

d_call: NA
j_call: TRBJ2-1
v_call: TRBV15
clone_size: NA
cdr3_nt: TGTGCCACCAGCGTCCGACTAGGTGGCAATGAGCAGTTCTTC
cdr3_aa: CATSVRLGGNEQFF

d_call: NA
j_call: TRBJ2-1
v_call: TRBV6-5
clone_size: NA
cdr3_nt: TGTGCCAGCAGTTACTCGAGGCAGGGGCTCTACAATGAGCAGTTCTTC
cdr3_aa: CASSYSRQGLYNEQFF

d_call: NA
j_call: TRBJ2-5
v_call: TRBV6-5
clone_size: NA
cdr3_nt: TGTGCCAGCAGTTACCCCCGGACTACGGCCTGGGAGACCCAGTACTTC
cdr3_aa: CASSYPRTTAWETQYF

d_call: TRBD1
j_call: TRBJ2-1
v_call: TRBV9
clone_size: NA
cdr3_nt: TGTGCCAGCAGCGTAGGAGGGACAGGGCGCAATGAGCAGTTCTTC
cdr3_aa: CASSVGGTGRNEQFF

d_call: NA
j_call: TRBJ2-7
v_call: TRBV28
clone_size: NA
cdr3_nt: TGTGCCAGCAGCCTCAGGGGGGGGAGCAACTCCTACGAGCAGTACTTC
cdr3_aa: CASSLRGGSNSYEQYF

d_call: NA
j_call: TRBJ1-1
v_call: TRBV6-1
clone_size: few
cdr3_nt: TGTGCCAGCAGTCCGGTGGGGGTTCTCGTGAGCACTGAAGCTTTCTTT
cdr3_aa: CASSPVGVLVSTEAFF

d_call: NA
j_call: TRBJ2-1
v_call: TRBV7-9
clone_size: NA
cdr3_nt: TGTGCCAGCAGCTACCCTCGATCCTACAATGAGCAGTTCTTC
cdr3_aa: CASSYPRSYNEQFF

d_call: NA
j_call: TRBJ2-2
v_call: TRBV12-3/TRBV12-4
clone_size: NA
cdr3_nt: TGTGCCAGCATCGGCCATGCGAACACCGGGGAGCTGTTTTTT
cdr3_aa: CASIGHANTGELFF

d_call: TRBD2
j_call: TRBJ2-7
v_call: TRBV4-1
clone_size: NA
cdr3_nt: TGCGCCAGCAGCCAAGACGAAACTAGCGTCTACGAGCAGTACTTC
cdr3_aa: CASSQDETSVYEQYF

d_call: TRBD1
j_call: TRBJ1-2
v_call: TRBV19
clone_size: NA
cdr3_nt: TGTGCCACCCCAAAGTCCGGGACAGGATCCTTCCACTACACCTTC
cdr3_aa: CATPKSGTGSFHYTF

d_call: NA
j_call: TRBJ2-3
v_call: TRBV5-6
clone_size: NA
cdr3_nt: TGTGCCAGCAGCTGGGAAAGCACAGATACGCAGTATTTT
cdr3_aa: CASSWESTDTQYF

d_call: NA
j_call: TRBJ1-2
v_call: TRBV28
clone_size: NA
cdr3_nt: TGTGCCAGCACCGCCAGGGCGCGTTTCTACACCTTC
cdr3_aa: CASTARARFYTF

d_call: NA
j_call: TRBJ2-3
v_call: TRBV3-1
clone_size: NA
cdr3_nt: TGTGCCAGCAGTCAAGTCCCCCCGGGCAGCGGTGCCACAGATACGCAGTATTTT
cdr3_aa: CASSQVPPGSGATDTQYF

d_call: NA
j_call: TRBJ2-3
v_call: TRBV7-9
clone_size: NA
cdr3_nt: TGTGCCAGCAGCGGAAGGGTGGATTTCACAGATACGCAGTATTTT
cdr3_aa: CASSGRVDFTDTQYF

d_call: NA
j_call: TRBJ2-7
v_call: TRBV19
clone_size: NA
cdr3_nt: TGTGCCAGTAGTATCGCGGCGGACTCCTACGAGCAGTACTTC
cdr3_aa: CASSIAADSYEQYF